Listed here are 25 T cell receptor beta chains from one sample, sequenced in a study of shared clonotypes between healthy human individuals. The method was immunoSEQ multiplex PCR; TCRdb's version includes in-frame clones alone and lacks a portion of them. The sample consists of over 2 million clones, around 90% of them appearing once. The sequencing sample was made of naive CD4+ T cells from PBMCs. Subset indicated: CD45RA+ positively selected. The receptors here all came from a man aged 18 to 30 in good health. Some clones in this sample may be carry-over from other donors' samples.

The genes are TRBV6-6 and TRBJ1-2, with D possibly matching TRBD1 (5 bases). Trimming removed 5 bases from V and 2 bases from J, with 12 bases in between. Germline assignment: CDR1 MNHNY and CDR2 SVGAGI (reference sequence). The CDR3 is made up of 14 amino acids. The CDR3 protein is CASSRDGTNYGYTF. CDR3 nucleotide sequence: TGTGCCAGCAGTCGGGACGGAACAAACTATGGCTACACCTTC.

In regard to this clone: Additional DNA sequences in this sample encode the identical CDR3. CDR3 in DNA: TGTGCCAGCAGCTTAGTTGTAGGCTACGAGCAGTACTTC. Protein: CASSLVVGYEQYF. The chain joins TRBV11-2 to TRBJ2-7; no firm D call. V lost 1 base and J 3 bases, leaving 7 bases between the germline ends. This CDR3 is built from 13 residues. Germline CDR1 and CDR2: SGHAT and FQNNGV.

This chain links TRBV5-1 with TRBJ2-5; 14 bases line up with TRBD2. CDR1 is SGHRS, CDR2 YFSETQ, per germline. The CDR3 covers 17 residues. V lost 4 bases and J lost 2; bases outside the gene matches: 7. The CDR3: CASSVGLAGGKQETQYF. In nucleotides, the CDR3 is TGCGCCAGCAGCGTCGGACTAGCGGGAGGTAAACAAGAGACCCAGTACTTC.

CDR3 coding DNA: TGTGCCAGCCGGGGACAGACAGAAGAGACCCAGTACTTC. It encodes CASRGQTEETQYF. The chain combines TRBV27 with TRBJ2-5, with 7 bases identical to TRBD1. Germline CDR1 MNHEY, CDR2 SMNVEV (reference sequence). J gave up 3 bases and V 8 bases, and 6 bases lay outside the gene matches. CDR3 length equals 13 residues.

In DNA, the CDR3 is TGTGCCAGCAGTTTAAGGTCCACCTACTATGGCTACACCTTC. Translated: CASSLRSTYYGYTF. The chain carries TRBV28 and TRBJ1-2; D call uncertain. This CDR3 has 14 residues. Looked up from germline, CDR1 is MDHEN and CDR2 is SYDVKM. V lost 2 bases and J 3 bases, leaving 10 bases between the germline ends.

Points on this clone: Other DNA sequences from this sample encode an identical CDR3 as well. V is TRBV2 and J is TRBJ1-5, with D perhaps TRBD1 (5 bases). Trimming took off 6 bases at V and 4 bases at J, with 13 bases between the two ends. The CDR3 runs to 14 residues. Germline assignment: CDR1 SNHLY and CDR2 FYNNEI. Here the CDR3 DNA reads TGTGCCAGCAGCCCGGGACTGGGAAATCAGCCCCAGCATTTT. Translated, it gives CASSPGLGNQPQHF.

This chain connects TRBV27 to TRBJ1-2, with 7 bases identical to TRBD1. CDR3 length: 14 residues. With 8 bases clipped from V and 0 bases from J, the junction kept 6 bases outside the gene matches. Germline V CDR1 and CDR2: MNHEY, SMNVEV (reference sequence). CDR3 amino acids: CASGRTGANYGYTF. In nucleotides, the CDR3 is TGTGCCAGCGGCCGGACAGGTGCTAACTATGGCTACACCTTC.

The CDR3 reads CASSLGSTGQGIGQYF. Written as DNA, the CDR3 is TGTGCCAGCAGCTTAGGATCCACGGGACAGGGGATCGGGCAGTACTTC. This rearrangement joins TRBV11-2 to TRBJ2-7, with 10 bases matching TRBD1. V was pared by 1 base and J by 9 bases, with 12 bases of the junction left unmatched. The CDR3 spans 16 residues. Germline assignment: CDR1 SGHAT and CDR2 FQNNGV.

This clone came up once. The chain's CDR3 is CASSSISGSSYEQYF. The CDR3 nucleotides read TGTGCCAGCAGTTCGATTAGCGGGAGCTCCTACGAGCAGTACTTC. The rearrangement joins TRBV6-5 to TRBJ2-7, with 9 bases identical to TRBD2. This CDR3 spans 15 amino acids. Germline lookup yields CDR1 MNHEY and CDR2 SVGAGI. V lost 4 bases and J lost 0; bases outside the gene matches: 4.

A remark on this clone: This CDR3 is also generated by other DNA sequences in the sample. This chain joins TRBV11-2 and TRBJ2-7; 7 nucleotides match TRBD1. CDR3 size: 17 residues. From germline, CDR1 is SGHAT and CDR2 FQNNGV. Losses at the gene ends were 0 bases for V and 1 base for J; bases not matched to a gene: 9. CDR3: CASSLDSGTANSYEQYF. CDR3 nucleotides: TGTGCCAGCAGCTTAGATAGTGGGACAGCGAATTCCTACGAGCAGTACTTC.

This rearrangement joins TRBV5-5 to TRBJ2-7; 8 nucleotides match TRBD1. The V segment lost 5 bases and the J segment 4 bases; nucleotides outside the gene matches: 8. Germline lookup yields CDR1 SGHKS and CDR2 YYEKEE (reference sequence). This CDR3 has 14 residues. The CDR3 reads CASRAGTGEYEQYF. In DNA, the CDR3 is TGTGCCAGCAGGGCCGGGACAGGAGAGTACGAGCAGTACTTC.

The rearrangement links TRBV9 to TRBJ2-3, with a weak D call TRBD1 (6 bases). V was trimmed by 0 bases and J by 2 bases, leaving 10 bases between them. The CDR3 is 15 amino acids. The germline CDR1 and CDR2 sequences are SGDLS and YYNGEE. In DNA form, the CDR3 reads TGTGCCAGCAGCGTAGGCAGGGGTGCCACAGATACGCAGTATTTT. This translates into CASSVGRGATDTQYF.

This sequence joins TRBV18 and TRBJ1-1, with a tentative D call TRBD1 (5 bases). The CDR3 covers 14 residues. CDR1 is KGHSH, CDR2 LQKENI, per germline. The V and J ends lost 5 bases and 2 bases respectively, with 12 bases between them. CDR3 loop: CASSVATENTEAFF. The CDR3 DNA reads as TGTGCCAGCTCAGTGGCGACAGAAAACACTGAAGCTTTCTTT.

In this sample, this clone turned up once. This chain joins TRBV10-3 and TRBJ2-5; 7 positions agree with TRBD2. V trimming: 10 bases; J trimming: 5 bases; junction bases outside the gene matches: 13. Germline loops: CDR1 ENHRY, CDR2 SYGVKD. This CDR3 has 14 amino acids. The CDR3 sequence is CATMVGGSRETQYF. The CDR3 bases are TGTGCCACCATGGTGGGCGGGAGTAGGGAGACCCAGTACTTC.

The CDR3 DNA reads TGTGCCAGCAGCAAAGGAGGACTACCGATTCACGCCTACGAGCAGTACTTC. Translation gives CASSKGGLPIHAYEQYF. V and J are TRBV5-4 and TRBJ2-7; D may be TRBD2 (6 bases). CDR1 is SGHNT and CDR2 is YYREEE in the germline V gene (reference sequence). Between the trimmed V and J ends, which lost 4 bases and 2 bases, there was a span of 22 bases. The CDR3 runs to 17 residues.

The gene calls are TRBV7-9 and TRBJ2-5; the match to TRBD2 covers 7 bases. The germline V gene encodes CDR1 SEHNR and CDR2 FQNEAQ (reference sequence). Losses at the gene ends were 3 bases for V and 4 bases for J; bases not matched to a gene: 5. This CDR3 has 14 amino acids. In DNA, the CDR3 is TGTGCCAGCAGCTTTGAAGCGGGAAGAGAGACCCAGTACTTC. This sequence encodes CASSFEAGRETQYF.

This clone was seen a single time. The rearrangement uses TRBV30 and TRBJ2-3, with D possibly matching TRBD2 (7 bases). Germline V gene sequence: CDR1 GTSNPN, CDR2 SVGIG (reference sequence). V lost 0 bases, J lost 5 bases, and 12 bases lay in between. The CDR3 is 14 amino acids. In DNA, the CDR3 is TGTGCCTGGAGTGTCGGGGGAGGGGGAGATACGCAGTATTTT. It codes for CAWSVGGGGDTQYF. The whole variable domain, remainder taken from reference TRBV30 and TRBJ2-3, is SQTIHQWPATLVQPVGSPLSLECTVEGTSNPNLYWYRQAAGRGLQLLFYSVGIGQISSEVPQNLSASRPQDRQFILSSKKLLLSDSGFYLCAWSVGGGGDTQYFGPGTRLTVL.

The chain couples TRBV5-1 to TRBJ2-3; 7 bases fit TRBD1. The CDR3 totals 14 residues. Germline V gives CDR1 SGHRS, CDR2 YFSETQ. With 5 bases clipped from V and 1 base from J, the junction kept 4 bases outside the gene matches. The CDR3 sequence: CASRRGPGTDTQYF. The CDR3 coding sequence is TGCGCCAGCAGGAGGGGGCCAGGCACAGATACGCAGTATTTT.

The rearrangement uses TRBV5-1 and TRBJ2-7; tentative D call: TRBD2 (5 bases). The CDR3 spans 16 residues. V was trimmed by 4 bases and J by 3 bases, leaving 20 bases between them. Germline values: CDR1 SGHRS, CDR2 YFSETQ. In nucleotides, the CDR3 is TGCGCCAGCAGCCCAGGACTGCCTCGTTTTCTCTACGAGCAGTACTTC. Its protein is CASSPGLPRFLYEQYF.

This chain joins TRBV7-2 and TRBJ1-1; TRBD1 is a possible D gene (5 bases). V lost 4 bases and J lost 7, with 10 bases in between. There are 12 residues in the CDR3. Germline V CDR1 and CDR2: SGHTA, FQGNSA. The CDR3 region is CASSSTASEAFF. CDR3 nucleotides: TGTGCCAGCAGCTCGACAGCCAGTGAAGCTTTCTTT.

This clone has only one observation. This rearrangement joins TRBV5-5 to TRBJ2-5, with 11 bases matching TRBD2. The CDR3 consists of 19 residues. Unmatched junction bases numbered 24, after V lost 4 bases and J lost 10 bases. CDR1 is SGHKS and CDR2 is YYEKEE in the germline V gene (reference sequence). The CDR3 sequence: CASSLAPGTSGDGGRDQYF. The CDR3 DNA sequence: TGTGCCAGCAGCCTGGCCCCCGGGACTAGCGGCGACGGGGGCCGGGACCAGTACTTC.

V and J are TRBV7-2 and TRBJ1-2; 7 bases agree with TRBD1. CDR1 and CDR2 (germline): SGHTA, FQGNSA. V shed 7 bases, J shed 0 bases, and the junction held 5 bases outside the gene matches. This CDR3 has 14 residues. The CDR3 here is CASTKGTANYGYTF. The CDR3 nucleotides read TGTGCCAGCACCAAAGGGACAGCTAACTATGGCTACACCTTC.

This chain joins TRBV4-2 and TRBJ2-3; D ambiguous. There are 14 residues in the CDR3. CDR1 and CDR2 (germline): LGHNA, YNFKEQ. Deletions cut 0 bases from V and 4 bases from J, with 8 bases between. The CDR3: CASSQEMLADTQYF. The CDR3 DNA reads as TGTGCCAGCAGCCAAGAAATGCTGGCAGATACGCAGTATTTT.

The gene calls are TRBV5-4 and TRBJ2-2; D gene unclear. Deletions cut 1 base from V and 4 bases from J, with 8 bases between. The CDR3 totals 14 residues. Germline V gene data show CDR1 as SGHNT and CDR2 as YYREEE (reference sequence). CDR3 DNA sequence: TGTGCCAGCAGCTTGAACGAACCCACCGGGGAGCTGTTTTTT. Translation gives CASSLNEPTGELFF.

For this clone: Within the sample, other DNA sequences also encode this same CDR3. The chain links TRBV5-1 to TRBJ1-4; the match to TRBD1 covers 8 bases. Germline V gene data show CDR1 as SGHRS and CDR2 as YFSETQ. With V trimmed by 0 bases and J by 8 bases, 6 bases remained unmatched. This CDR3 region has 15 residues. The CDR3 is CASSLAGTGGEKLFF. In nucleotides, the CDR3 is TGCGCCAGCAGCTTGGCCGGGACAGGTGGCGAAAAACTGTTTTTT.